The 16 T cell receptor beta chains below come from one sample, sequenced in a study of T cell repertoires in cytomegalovirus infection. Each CDR3 protein gets one entry after TCRdb re-called the reads with MiXCR. This table has 500,000 to 600,000 distinct CDR3 sequences, 15% to 20% appearing once. The sequencing sample was made of CD8+ T cells from PBMCs. These receptors all come from a human donor in good health (CMV status not recorded). Some clones in this sample may be carry-over from other donors' samples.

This clonotype was observed a few times. The V gene is TRBV28, the J gene TRBJ1-6, with D possibly matching TRBD1 (6 bases). Trimming removed 6 bases at V and 7 bases at J, with 22 bases between. CDR3 length equals 17 residues. CDR1 is MDHEN and CDR2 is SYDVKM in the germline V gene. The CDR3 DNA reads as TGTGCCAGCAGCCTAGACAGGTTCCTGAGTGGCAATTCACCCCTCCACTTT. It translates to CASSLDRFLSGNSPLHF.

This clonotype came up a few times. This chain connects TRBV5-1 to TRBJ2-1; TRBD2 agrees at 8 bases. J gave up 0 bases and V 5 bases, and 7 bases lay outside the gene matches. The germline gives CDR1 SGHRS, CDR2 YFSETQ. The CDR3 contains 16 residues. CDR3 bases: TGCGCCAGCAGTCTTAGCGGGGCCAGCTCCTACAATGAGCAGTTCTTC. It translates to CASSLSGASSYNEQFF.

This clonotype was counted many times. V usage is TRBV6-5 and J usage is TRBJ2-2; a weak D match, TRBD1 (5 bases). Germline lookup yields CDR1 MNHEY and CDR2 SVGAGI. V dropped 2 bases and J dropped 4 bases, with 8 bases sitting between them. The CDR3 is 14 residues long. This CDR3 is CASSYGRVTGELFF. CDR3 bases: TGTGCCAGCAGTTACGGCAGGGTCACCGGGGAGCTGTTTTTT.

This clonotype was seen at least ten times. The V call is TRBV12-5, the J call TRBJ1-6, with D perhaps TRBD1 (5 bases). CDR3 length: 15 residues. Per the germline V gene, CDR1 is LGHNT and CDR2 is FRNRAP. The ends were cut back, 2 bases at V and 7 bases at J, with 12 bases in the middle. In nucleotides, the CDR3 is TGTGCTAGTGGTTTGCACCGGGACCGAAATTCACCCCTCCACTTT. Residues: CASGLHRDRNSPLHF.

This clonotype was seen ten or more times. The rearrangement links TRBV19 to TRBJ1-1; 8 bases are shared with TRBD1. The CDR3 is 14 amino acids. J gave up 4 bases and V 10 bases, and 11 bases lay outside the gene matches. CDR1 and CDR2 from the germline V gene are LNHDA and SQIVND (reference sequence). CDR3 coding DNA: TGTGCCACTCTCGACAGGGGATGGAGCACTGAAGCTTTCTTT. Its translation: CATLDRGWSTEAFF.

This clonotype was seen many times. This chain joins TRBV6-1 and TRBJ1-1; 7 bases are shared with TRBD1. J gave up 6 bases and V 6 bases, and 7 bases lay outside the gene matches. The CDR3 length is 13 residues. Germline V lookup: CDR1 MNHNS, CDR2 SASEGT. The CDR3 protein is CASSDRVSPEAFF. The DNA for the CDR3 is TGTGCCAGCAGCGACAGGGTCTCTCCTGAAGCTTTCTTT.

The chain uses TRBV2 and TRBJ2-7; 7 nucleotides match TRBD1. Trimming cost V 6 bases and J 5 bases; bases outside gene matches: 4. The germline CDR1 and CDR2 sequences are SNHLY and FYNNEI. The CDR3 contains 12 residues. CDR3 protein: CASRTGTDEQYF. For the CDR3, the DNA is TGTGCCAGCAGGACAGGGACGGACGAGCAGTACTTC.

With regard to this clonotype: At one end, the junction sequence differs from germline, possibly due to a read error. The gene calls are TRBV29-1 and TRBJ2-6; 8 nucleotides match TRBD1. The CDR3 length is 16 residues. In germline, CDR1 is SQVTM, CDR2 ANQGSEA. As DNA, the CDR3 is TGCAGCGTTGTGGACAGGGAATCTTCTGGGGCCAACGTCATGACTTTC. Amino acid sequence: CSVVDRESSGANVMTF.

The chain couples TRBV14 to TRBJ2-3; 9 bases are shared with TRBD2. With V trimmed by 1 base and J by 4 bases, 12 bases remained unmatched. Germline V gene sequence: CDR1 SGHDN, CDR2 FVKESK. CDR3 length equals 18 residues. As DNA, the CDR3 is TGTGCCAGCAGCCAAGGGTCGTCTAGCGGGGTATTCGCAGATACGCAGTATTTT. As protein: CASSQGSSSGVFADTQYF.

This clonotype was observed a few times. The V and J genes are TRBV9 and TRBJ2-1; TRBD2 matches at 10 bases. Trimming took 2 bases from V and 5 from J; bases not matched to a gene: 7. The CDR3 length is 16 residues. Germline V lookup: CDR1 SGDLS, CDR2 YYNGEE. The CDR3 region has the DNA TGTGCCAGCAGCGTCTACCTAGCGGGAGTAAACAATGAGCAGTTCTTC. As protein: CASSVYLAGVNNEQFF.

This clonotype appeared a few times. This chain joins TRBV6-6 and TRBJ1-1; D gene uncertain. Trimming shortened V by 7 bases and J by 4 bases, and 13 bases separated the two germline ends. Germline CDR1 reads MNHNY; CDR2 reads SVGAGI (reference sequence). CDR3 length: 13 amino acids. In DNA, the CDR3 is TGTGCCAGCACCGTGGGTCTGGCCACTGAAGCTTTCTTT. It translates to CASTVGLATEAFF.

The chain joins TRBV5-6 to TRBJ2-4; 8 positions agree with TRBD2. V was pared by 7 bases and J by 3 bases, with 6 bases of the junction left unmatched. Germline V lookup: CDR1 SGHDT, CDR2 YYEEEE. The CDR3 has 14 amino acids. CDR3 in amino acids: CASSGGPDKNIQYF. The DNA of the CDR3 is TGTGCCAGCTCGGGGGGGCCCGACAAAAACATTCAGTACTTC.

This clonotype was counted ten times or more. The rearrangement joins TRBV7-2 to TRBJ2-1, with D perhaps TRBD2 (6 bases). CDR1 is SGHTA, CDR2 FQGNSA, per germline. The CDR3 extends over 17 amino acids. Trimming took off 5 bases at V and 5 bases at J, with 22 bases between the two ends. The CDR3 here is CASSAQLREEENNEQFF. The DNA of the CDR3 is TGTGCCAGCAGCGCACAGCTCAGGGAGGAGGAGAACAATGAGCAGTTCTTC.

The J gene is TRBJ1-2, the V gene TRBV5-1; weak D call: TRBD1 (5 bases). Trimming stripped 2 bases from V and 6 bases from J, with 14 bases between. Germline-derived CDR1 and CDR2 are SGHRS and YFSETQ. The length of the CDR3 is 14 residues. CDR3 coding DNA: TGCGCCAGCAGCTTAGGAGGGGACTCCCATGGCTACACCTTC. Its protein is CASSLGGDSHGYTF. The full variable domain, in which reference TRBV5-1 and TRBJ1-2 provide the parts outside the CDR3, is KAGVTQTPRYLIKTRGQQVTLSCSPISGHRSVSWYQQTPGQGLQFLFEYFSETQRNKGNFPGRFSGRQFSNSRSEMNVSTLELGDSALYLCASSLGGDSHGYTFGSGTRLTVV.

This chain links TRBV6-5 with TRBJ1-2, with 12 bases fitting TRBD1. The CDR3 has 17 residues. Germline assignment: CDR1 MNHEY and CDR2 SVGAGI. V was pared by 5 bases and J by 3 bases, with 10 bases of the junction left unmatched. CDR3 amino acids: CASSRRDRGLGYYGYTF. DNA for the CDR3: TGTGCCAGCAGTCGCCGGGACAGGGGGCTCGGATACTATGGCTACACCTTC.

This clonotype was counted ten times or more. The gene calls are TRBV12-3 or TRBV12-4 and TRBJ2-1; 9 bases line up with TRBD2. The CDR3 runs to 16 residues. Germline trimming cut 0 bases from V and 2 bases from J; bases unmatched to any gene: 2. CDR3 sequence reads: CASSLAGLATYNEQFF. CDR3 sequence (DNA): TGTGCCAGCAGTTTAGCCGGACTAGCGACCTACAATGAGCAGTTCTTC.